The 8 T cell receptor beta chains in this list originate from one sample, sequenced in a study of T cells in women clearing cervical HPV infection (dated by TCRdb to 2016 to 2019). Libraries were made using the immunoSEQ multiplex PCR assay. The table comes from immuneACCESS by way of TCRdb, which keeps in-frame sequences with V and J called. Part of the clones is missing from these tables; in studies checked, under half for an unresolved V gene and the rest for unknown reasons. The sample's own table lists 40,000 or so clones. The leading ten clones occupy 5.8% of the sample. The specimen was blood buffy coat. The source is a woman aged 18 to 75 with a cervical HPV16 infection that either progressed to CIN3+ or cleared (not recorded which).

About this clone: From the germline J gene comes the end of the CDR3, since the read stops 3 residues before it. The chain combines TRBV20-1 with TRBJ2-5; D perhaps matches TRBD1 (6 bases). In germline, CDR1 is DFQATT, CDR2 SNEGSKA (reference sequence). The CDR3 covers 14 residues. V dropped 2 bases and J dropped 5 bases, with 15 bases sitting between them. CDR3 DNA (partial): TGCAGTGCTAGATTACAGGGTCGAGGGGAGACC. Translation: CSARLQGRGET. The full CDR3 is CSARLQGRGETQYF.

As to this clone: The read terminates 3 residues ahead of where the CDR3 ends, so the germline J gene completes it. The chain recombines TRBV5-4 with TRBJ2-3, with a weak D call TRBD1 (5 bases). The V gene's germline CDR1 is SGHNT and CDR2 YYREEE (reference sequence). This CDR3 is 15 amino acids long. CDR3 amino acids: CASSYTGPETETQYF. The sequenced CDR3 bases are TGTGCCAGCAGCTACACAGGCCCCGAGACGGAGACG.

As for this clone: The CDR3 is cut off 3 residues early in the read; its end comes from the germline J gene. This rearrangement joins TRBV5-6 to TRBJ2-7; D might be TRBD2 (6 bases). V lost 2 bases to trimming and J lost 0 bases, with 12 bases between them. CDR3 length equals 15 residues. CDR1 and CDR2 from the germline V gene are SGHDT and YYEEEE. The CDR3 sequence: CASSFGPGDSYEQYF. Incomplete CDR3 DNA: TGTGCCAGCAGCTTCGGACCGGGGGACTCCTACGAG.

Comment on this clone: Read sequence stops 3 residues before the CDR3 end, and the germline J gene provides the missing end. The J gene is TRBJ2-2, the V gene TRBV14; D is ambiguous. Germline V CDR1 and CDR2: SGHDN, FVKESK. The V gene lost 3 bases and the J gene lost 4 bases, with 6 bases spanning the gap. The CDR3 is 13 amino acids. The part of the CDR3 DNA that was read is TGTGCCAGCAGCCACCGGTTCACCGGGGAG. Translated, it gives CASSHRFTGE. The whole CDR3 reads CASSHRFTGELFF.

Turning to this clone: The observed sequence ends 3 residues before the CDR3 terminus, with the missing tail filled in from the germline J gene. This sequence joins TRBV6-2 or TRBV6-3 and TRBJ2-1, with 13 bases lining up with TRBD2. Trimming took 5 bases from V and 2 from J; bases not matched to a gene: 3. Germline-derived CDR1 and CDR2 are MNHEY and SVGEGT. This CDR3 is 16 amino acids long. CDR3 in amino acids: CASSATSGRAYNEQFF. CDR3 bases read: TGTGCCAGCAGTGCTACTAGCGGGAGGGCCTACAATGAG.

The CDR3 sequence: CASSPDRGYTEAFF. The DNA read from the CDR3 is TGTGCCAGCAGCCCCGACAGGGGGTACACTGAA. The chain uses TRBV5-4 and TRBJ1-1, with 9 bases matching TRBD1. The CDR3 end lies 3 residues beyond the end of the read and is filled in from the germline J gene. The trim removed 4 bases at V and 3 bases at J, leaving 4 bases unmatched. From germline, CDR1 is SGHNT and CDR2 YYREEE (reference sequence). The CDR3 is made up of 14 amino acids.

A note on this clone: The CDR3 end is not reached by the read, which stops 3 residues before it; the germline J gene fills it in. The gene calls are TRBV19 and TRBJ1-2, with D perhaps TRBD1 (6 bases). Germline V CDR1 and CDR2: LNHDA, SQIVND (reference sequence). There are 17 residues in the CDR3. The CDR3 spells CASSKGLAGPGADTYTF. The part of the CDR3 DNA that was read is TGTGCCAGTAGTAAGGGACTAGCGGGACCAGGGGCAGATACC.

Concerning this clone itself: The read terminates 3 residues before the CDR3 end, so the remaining end is supplied by the germline J gene. This chain links TRBV7-9 with TRBJ1-2, with D tentatively TRBD1 (6 bases). V was pared by 3 bases and J by 6 bases, with 11 bases between. The CDR3 is 13 amino acids. Germline CDR1 and CDR2: SEHNR and FQNEAQ (reference sequence). The CDR3 here is CASSFSRTDGYTF. Incomplete CDR3 DNA: TGTGCCAGCAGCTTCTCGCGGACAGATGGC.